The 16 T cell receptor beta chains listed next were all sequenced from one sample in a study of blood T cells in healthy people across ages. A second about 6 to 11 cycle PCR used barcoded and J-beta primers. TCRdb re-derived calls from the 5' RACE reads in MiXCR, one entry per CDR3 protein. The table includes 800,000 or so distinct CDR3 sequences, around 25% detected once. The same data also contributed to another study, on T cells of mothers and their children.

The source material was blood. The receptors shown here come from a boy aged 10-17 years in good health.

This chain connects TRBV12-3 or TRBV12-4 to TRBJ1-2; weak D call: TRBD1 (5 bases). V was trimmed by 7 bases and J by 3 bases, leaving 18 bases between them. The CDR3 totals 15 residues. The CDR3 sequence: CASTRKGGAHYGYTF. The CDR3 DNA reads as TGTGCCAGCACCCGAAAAGGTGGGGCCCACTATGGCTACACCTTC.

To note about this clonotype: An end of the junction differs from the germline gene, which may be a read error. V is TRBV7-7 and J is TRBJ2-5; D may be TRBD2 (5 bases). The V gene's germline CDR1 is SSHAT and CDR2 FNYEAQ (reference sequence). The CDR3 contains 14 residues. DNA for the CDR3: TGTGCTAGCAGCCTCAGCGGCTGGGGTGAGACCCAGTACTTC. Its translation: CASSLSGWGETQYF.

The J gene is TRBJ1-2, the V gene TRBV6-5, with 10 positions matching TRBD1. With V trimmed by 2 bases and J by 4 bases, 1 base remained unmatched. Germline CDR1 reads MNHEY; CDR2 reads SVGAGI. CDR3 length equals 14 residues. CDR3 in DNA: TGTGCCAGCAGTTACGGGACAGGGGCCTATGGCTACACCTTC. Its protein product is CASSYGTGAYGYTF.

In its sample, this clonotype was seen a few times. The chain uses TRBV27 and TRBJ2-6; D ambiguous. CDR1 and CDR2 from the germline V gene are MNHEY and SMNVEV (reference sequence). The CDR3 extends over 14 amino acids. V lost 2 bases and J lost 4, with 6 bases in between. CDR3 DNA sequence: TGTGCCAGCAGTTTACGATTCGGGGCCAACGTCCTGACTTTC. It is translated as CASSLRFGANVLTF.

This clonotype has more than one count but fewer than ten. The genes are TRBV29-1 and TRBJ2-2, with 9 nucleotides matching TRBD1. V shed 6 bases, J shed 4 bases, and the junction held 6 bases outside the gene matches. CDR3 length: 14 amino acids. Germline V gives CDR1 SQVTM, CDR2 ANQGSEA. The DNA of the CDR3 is TGCAGCGTCCTCGGACAGGGGCTCACCGGGGAGCTGTTTTTT. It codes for CSVLGQGLTGELFF.

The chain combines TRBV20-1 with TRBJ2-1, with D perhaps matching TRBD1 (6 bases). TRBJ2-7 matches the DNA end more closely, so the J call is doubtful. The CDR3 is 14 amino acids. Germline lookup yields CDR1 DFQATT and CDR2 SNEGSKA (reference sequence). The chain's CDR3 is CSARRGTGSYEQYF. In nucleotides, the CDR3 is TGCAGTGCTAGGAGGGGAACAGGGTCCTACGAGCAGTACTTC.

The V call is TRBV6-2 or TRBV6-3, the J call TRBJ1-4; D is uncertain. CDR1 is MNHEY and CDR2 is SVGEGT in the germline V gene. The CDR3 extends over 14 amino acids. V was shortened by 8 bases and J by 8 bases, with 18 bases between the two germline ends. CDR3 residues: CASGNGGLREKLFF. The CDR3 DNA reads TGTGCCAGCGGAAATGGAGGGTTAAGAGAAAAACTGTTTTTT.

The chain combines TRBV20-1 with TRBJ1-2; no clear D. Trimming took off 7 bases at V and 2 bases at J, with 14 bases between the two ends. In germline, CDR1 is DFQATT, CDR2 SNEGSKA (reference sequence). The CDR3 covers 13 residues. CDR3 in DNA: TGCAGTGTTAAGAGCCAGATGAACTATGGCTACACCTTC. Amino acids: CSVKSQMNYGYTF.

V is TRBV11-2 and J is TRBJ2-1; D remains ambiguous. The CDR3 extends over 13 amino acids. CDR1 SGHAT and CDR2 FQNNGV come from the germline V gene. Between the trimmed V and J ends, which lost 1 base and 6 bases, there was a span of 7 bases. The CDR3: CASSLGKSNEQFF. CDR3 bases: TGTGCCAGCAGCTTAGGAAAGAGCAATGAGCAGTTCTTC.

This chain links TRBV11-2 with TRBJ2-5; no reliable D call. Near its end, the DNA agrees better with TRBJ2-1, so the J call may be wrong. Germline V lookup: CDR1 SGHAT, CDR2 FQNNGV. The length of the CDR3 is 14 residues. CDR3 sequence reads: CASSLAFRNNEQFF. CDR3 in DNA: TGTGCCAGCAGCTTAGCTTTTAGAAACAATGAGCAGTTCTTC.

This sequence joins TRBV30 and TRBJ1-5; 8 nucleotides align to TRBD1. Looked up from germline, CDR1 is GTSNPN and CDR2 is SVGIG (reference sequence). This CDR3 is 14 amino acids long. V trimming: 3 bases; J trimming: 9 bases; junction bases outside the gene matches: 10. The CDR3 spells CAWSRNRGGRPQHF. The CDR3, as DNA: TGTGCCTGGAGCCGGAACAGGGGGGGCCGGCCCCAGCATTTT.

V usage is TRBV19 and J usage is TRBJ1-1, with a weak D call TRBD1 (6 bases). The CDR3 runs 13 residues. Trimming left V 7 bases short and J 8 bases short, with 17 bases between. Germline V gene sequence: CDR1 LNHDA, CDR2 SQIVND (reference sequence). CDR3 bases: TGTGCCAGTACACCAGACCGAGGGGGAGAAGCTTTCTTT. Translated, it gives CASTPDRGGEAFF.

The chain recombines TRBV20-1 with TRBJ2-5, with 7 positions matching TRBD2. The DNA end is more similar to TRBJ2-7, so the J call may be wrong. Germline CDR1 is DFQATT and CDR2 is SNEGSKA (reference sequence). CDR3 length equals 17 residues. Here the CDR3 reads CSARDLIGGDYEYEQYF. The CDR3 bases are TGCAGTGCTAGAGATCTGATTGGAGGGGACTACGAATACGAGCAGTACTTC.

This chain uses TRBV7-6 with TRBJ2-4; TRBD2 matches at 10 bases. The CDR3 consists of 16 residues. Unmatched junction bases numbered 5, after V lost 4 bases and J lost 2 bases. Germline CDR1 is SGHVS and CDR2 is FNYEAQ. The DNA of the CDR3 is TGTGCCAGCAGCTCCTCTAGCGGGGGAACCAAAAACATTCAGTACTTC. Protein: CASSSSSGGTKNIQYF. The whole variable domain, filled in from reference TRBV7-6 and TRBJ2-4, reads GAGVSQSPRYKVTKRGQDVALRCDPISGHVSLYWYRQALGQGPEFLTYFNYEAQQDKSGLPNDRFSAERPEGSISTLTIQRTEQRDSAMYRCASSSSSGGTKNIQYFGAGTRLSVL.

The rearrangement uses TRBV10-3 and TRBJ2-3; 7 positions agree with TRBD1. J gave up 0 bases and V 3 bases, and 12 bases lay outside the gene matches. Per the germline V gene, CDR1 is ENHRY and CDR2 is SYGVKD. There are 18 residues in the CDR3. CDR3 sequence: CAISDLTTTGASTDTQYF. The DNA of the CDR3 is TGTGCCATCAGTGACCTCACGACCACAGGGGCTAGCACAGATACGCAGTATTTT.

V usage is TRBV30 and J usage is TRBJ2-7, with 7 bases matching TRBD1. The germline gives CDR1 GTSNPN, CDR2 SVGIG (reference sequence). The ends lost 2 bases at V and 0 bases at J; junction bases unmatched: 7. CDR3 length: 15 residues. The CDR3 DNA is TGTGCCTGGAGTCTTACCGGGACAGCCTCCTACGAGCAGTACTTC. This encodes CAWSLTGTASYEQYF.